A few counts support the clone carrying this TCR beta chain. What it binds is not known. The data were taken from a study of CD8 T cells in ankylosing spondylitis. V trimming: 11 bases; J trimming: 7 bases; junction bases outside the gene matches: 24. This CDR3 region has 18 residues. TCRdb redid the calling of the 5' RACE reads with MiXCR, one entry per CDR3 protein. The data hold about 36,000 distinct CDR3 sequences, with 4.5% to 6% observed a single time. Study findings and constraints: The clones that were linked to disease were reported to be significantly enriched in matched synovial fluid samples from ankylosing spondylitis patients.

Sequencing was done on a sample of blood, either unsorted or a sorted T cell fraction (not recorded which). The TCR comes from a male donor with ankylosing spondylitis or in good health (not recorded which). The chain couples TRBV12-3 or TRBV12-4 to TRBJ2-2; 8 bases line up with TRBD1. The CDR3 is CAFSLVSVAGGFGGELFF. Written as DNA, the CDR3 is TGTGCCTTCAGTTTAGTTTCTGTTGCAGGGGGCTTCGGCGGGGAGCTGTTTTTT.